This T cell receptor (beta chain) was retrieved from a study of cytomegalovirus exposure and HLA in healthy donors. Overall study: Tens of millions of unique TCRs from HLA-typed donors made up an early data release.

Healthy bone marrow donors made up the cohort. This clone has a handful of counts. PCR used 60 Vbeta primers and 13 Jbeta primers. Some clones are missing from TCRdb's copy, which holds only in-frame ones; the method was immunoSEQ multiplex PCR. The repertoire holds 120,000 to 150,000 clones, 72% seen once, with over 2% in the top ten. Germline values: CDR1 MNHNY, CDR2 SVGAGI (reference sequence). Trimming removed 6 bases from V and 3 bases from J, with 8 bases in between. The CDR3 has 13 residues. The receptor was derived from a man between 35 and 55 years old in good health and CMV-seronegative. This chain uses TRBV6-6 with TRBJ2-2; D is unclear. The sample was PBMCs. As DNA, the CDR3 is TGTGCCAGCAGCCGGCAGGACACCGGGGAGCTGTTTTTT. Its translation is CASSRQDTGELFF.